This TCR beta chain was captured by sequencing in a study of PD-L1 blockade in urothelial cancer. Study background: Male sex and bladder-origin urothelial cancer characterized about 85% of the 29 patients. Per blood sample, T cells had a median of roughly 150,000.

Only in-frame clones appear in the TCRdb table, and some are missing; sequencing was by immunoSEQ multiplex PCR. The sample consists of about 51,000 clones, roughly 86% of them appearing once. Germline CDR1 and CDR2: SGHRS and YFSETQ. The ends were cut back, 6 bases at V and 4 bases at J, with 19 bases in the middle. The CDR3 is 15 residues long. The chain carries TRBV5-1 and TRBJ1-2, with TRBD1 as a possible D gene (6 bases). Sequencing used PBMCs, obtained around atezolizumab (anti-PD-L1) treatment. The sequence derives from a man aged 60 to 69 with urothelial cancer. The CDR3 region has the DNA TGCGCCAGCAATCCCCTTGGGGGCGCCGTCTATGGCTACACCTTC. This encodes CASNPLGGAVYGYTF. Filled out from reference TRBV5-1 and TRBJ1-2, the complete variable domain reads KAGVTQTPRYLIKTRGQQVTLSCSPISGHRSVSWYQQTPGQGLQFLFEYFSETQRNKGNFPGRFSGRQFSNSRSEMNVSTLELGDSALYLCASNPLGGAVYGYTFGSGTRLTVV.